This passage covers 31 T cell receptor beta chains from one sample sequenced in a study of cytomegalovirus exposure and HLA in healthy donors. The PCR had 60 Vbeta and 13 Jbeta primers. Sequenced by immunoSEQ multiplex PCR; TCRdb stores in-frame clones only, minus some. The table records around 170,000 clones, approximately 84% of them present only once. The sequenced sample was PBMCs. Receptors originate from a boy aged 2 to 9 in good health and CMV-seronegative.

The chain combines TRBV6-5 with TRBJ2-2, with 7 positions matching TRBD2. The CDR3 consists of 14 residues. Per germline, CDR1 MNHEY and CDR2 SVGAGI. J gave up 3 bases and V 7 bases, and 5 bases lay outside the gene matches. CDR3 loop: CASTWGGYTGELFF. The DNA for the CDR3 is TGTGCCAGCACCTGGGGAGGGTACACCGGGGAGCTGTTTTTT.

This clone was observed once. CDR3 residues: CASSLSAGRVSYNEQFF. The CDR3 DNA reads as TGTGCCAGCAGCTTATCGGCGGGAAGGGTTTCCTACAATGAGCAGTTCTTC. The chain carries TRBV7-9 and TRBJ2-1; TRBD2 might be the D (6 bases). Deletions cut 2 bases from V and 1 base from J, with 15 bases between. Looked up from germline, CDR1 is SEHNR and CDR2 is FQNEAQ (reference sequence). The CDR3 sequence is 17 residues long. Combining the CDR3 with reference TRBV7-9 and TRBJ2-1 gives the whole variable domain DTGVSQNPRHKITKRGQNVTFRCDPISEHNRLYWYRQTLGQGPEFLTYFQNEAQLEKSRLLSDRFSAERPKGSFSTLEIQRTEQGDSAMYLCASSLSAGRVSYNEQFFGPGTRLTVL.

This chain links TRBV9 with TRBJ2-7, with 13 bases aligning to TRBD2. Germline V gene sequence: CDR1 SGDLS, CDR2 YYNGEE. This CDR3 has 15 residues. V was clipped by 4 bases and J by 4 bases; unmatched bases: 5. The CDR3 reads CASSSRTSGSYEQYF. The DNA for the CDR3 is TGTGCCAGCAGCTCCCGGACTAGCGGGAGTTACGAGCAGTACTTC.

Note on this clone: The conserved phenylalanine or tryptophan normally closing the CDR3 is absent here, so this likely arose from a read error. The chain employs TRBV2 and TRBJ1-4; tentative D call: TRBD1 (5 bases). This CDR3 contains 14 residues. V lost 6 bases to trimming and J lost 4 bases, with 12 bases between them. Germline CDR1 and CDR2: SNHLY and FYNNEI. The CDR3 DNA is TGTGCCAGCAGAGCGGGACGGCGTAATGAAAAACTGTTTGTT. This translates into CASRAGRRNEKLFV.

The count of this clone is one. V is TRBV9 and J is TRBJ2-6; 10 bases align to TRBD1. The CDR3 extends over 18 amino acids. CDR1 and CDR2 from the germline V gene are SGDLS and YYNGEE. With 0 bases clipped from V and 3 bases from J, the junction kept 6 bases outside the gene matches. CDR3 residues: CASSVGRQGAFGANVLTF. The CDR3, as DNA: TGTGCCAGCAGCGTAGGGAGACAGGGGGCGTTTGGGGCCAACGTCCTGACTTTC.

The CDR3 nucleotides are TGTGCCAGCAGTGACCCCGGGGGAACCGCTTTGGAGCAGTACTTC. Residues: CASSDPGGTALEQYF. The chain recombines TRBV25-1 with TRBJ2-7; D perhaps matches TRBD2 (6 bases). The CDR3 is 15 amino acids. Trimming stripped 3 bases from V and 7 bases from J, with 19 bases between. Germline V gives CDR1 MGHDK, CDR2 SYGVNS.

The chain couples TRBV9 to TRBJ2-7; a weak D match, TRBD2 (6 bases). Trimming removed 3 bases from V and 2 bases from J, with 15 bases in between. This CDR3 spans 15 amino acids. The germline V gene has CDR1 SGDLS and CDR2 YYNGEE. The CDR3 here is CASSAPQGTPYEQYF. CDR3 sequence (DNA): TGTGCCAGCAGCGCCCCCCAAGGGACTCCCTACGAGCAGTACTTC.

In this sample, this clone turned up a few times. This sequence joins TRBV7-9 and TRBJ2-7; 10 bases are a match to TRBD1. V lost 0 bases and J lost 4; bases outside the gene matches: 3. Germline lookup yields CDR1 SEHNR and CDR2 FQNEAQ (reference sequence). The CDR3 runs 15 residues. The CDR3 loop reads CASSLADRGGYEQYF. CDR3 in DNA: TGTGCCAGCAGCTTAGCGGACAGGGGGGGGTACGAGCAGTACTTC.

V and J are TRBV11-3 and TRBJ1-1, with no clear D. V lost 4 bases to trimming and J lost 1 base, with 7 bases between them. This CDR3 is built from 13 residues. Germline V gene data show CDR1 as SGHNT and CDR2 as YENEEA. Here the CDR3 reads CASSSTQNTEAFF. The CDR3 DNA reads TGTGCCAGCAGCTCCACACAGAACACTGAAGCTTTCTTT.

This clone was counted only a few times. This chain's CDR3 is CASSRRDFSTDTQYF. The DNA of the CDR3 is TGTGCCAGCAGTCGACGGGACTTTAGCACAGATACGCAGTATTTT. The V and J genes are TRBV5-4 and TRBJ2-3; weak D call: TRBD2 (6 bases). CDR1 is SGHNT and CDR2 is YYREEE in the germline V gene (reference sequence). The CDR3 is 15 residues long. Deletions cut 5 bases from V and 0 bases from J, with 13 bases between. Based on the CDR3 plus reference TRBV5-4 and TRBJ2-3, the full variable domain is ETGVTQSPTHLIKTRGQQVTLRCSSQSGHNTVSWYQQALGQGPQFIFQYYREEENGRGNFPPRFSGLQFPNYSSELNVNALELDDSALYLCASSRRDFSTDTQYFGPGTRLTVL.

This clone was seen more than once but under ten times. The gene calls are TRBV5-1 and TRBJ2-7; TRBD1 matches 9 bases. The CDR3 is 14 residues long. The V and J ends lost 0 bases and 3 bases, in that order; junction bases with no gene match: 1. The germline V gene has CDR1 SGHRS and CDR2 YFSETQ. CDR3 sequence reads: CASSLGDRDYEQYF. CDR3 DNA: TGCGCCAGCAGCTTGGGGGACAGGGACTACGAGCAGTACTTC.

V usage is TRBV5-1 and J usage is TRBJ2-5, with 7 positions matching TRBD1. V lost 2 bases, J lost 0 bases, and 4 bases stayed unmatched. Per the germline V gene, CDR1 is SGHRS and CDR2 is YFSETQ. This CDR3 is 15 amino acids long. The CDR3 loop is CASSFGQAYQETQYF. CDR3 sequence (DNA): TGCGCCAGCAGCTTCGGACAGGCTTACCAAGAGACCCAGTACTTC.

The chain carries TRBV7-8 and TRBJ2-7, with 10 bases aligning to TRBD2. This CDR3 is 13 amino acids long. The V segment lost 5 bases and the J segment 4 bases; nucleotides outside the gene matches: 2. CDR1 and CDR2 from the germline V gene are SGHVS and FQNEAQ. CDR3 region: CASSRTSGYEQYF. CDR3 sequence (DNA): TGTGCCAGCAGCCGGACTAGCGGTTACGAGCAGTACTTC.

The chain has TRBV18 and TRBJ2-3, with D tentatively TRBD1 (6 bases). The CDR3 length is 16 residues. The V gene's germline CDR1 is KGHSH and CDR2 LQKENI. V was shortened by 3 bases and J by 2 bases, with 15 bases between the two germline ends. The CDR3 DNA reads TGTGCCAGCTCACCTACGAGGGGGTACACCACAGATACGCAGTATTTT. Its translation is CASSPTRGYTTDTQYF.

The rearrangement uses TRBV4-1 and TRBJ1-1; D is ambiguous. CDR1 is MGHRA and CDR2 is YSYEKL in the germline V gene. V gave up 0 bases and J gave up 4 bases, with 12 bases separating them. CDR3 length: 15 amino acids. The CDR3 bases are TGCGCCAGCAGCCAAGAACCCGCCGGTGGCACTGAAGCTTTCTTT. Protein: CASSQEPAGGTEAFF.

This clone occurred a few times. The chain employs TRBV19 and TRBJ1-1; no clear D gene. Germline CDR1 and CDR2: LNHDA and SQIVND (reference sequence). V shed 4 bases and J shed 3 bases, with 9 bases lying between them. CDR3 length: 13 residues. The CDR3: CASSTGRDTEAFF. DNA for the CDR3: TGTGCCAGTAGTACGGGTCGGGACACTGAAGCTTTCTTT.

This chain joins TRBV2 and TRBJ1-1, with D perhaps TRBD1 (6 bases). The V and J ends lost 6 bases and 1 base respectively, with 12 bases between them. Germline V gene lookup returns CDR1 SNHLY and CDR2 FYNNEI. The CDR3 is made up of 14 amino acids. For the CDR3, the DNA is TGTGCCAGCAGGCAAGGACAGTGGAACACTGAAGCTTTCTTT. It encodes CASRQGQWNTEAFF.

This clone occurred a few times. This sequence joins TRBV7-2 and TRBJ2-3, with D hard to call. Germline loops: CDR1 SGHTA, CDR2 FQGNSA. V dropped 6 bases and J dropped 1 base, with 8 bases sitting between them. CDR3 size: 13 residues. CDR3 bases: TGTGCCAGCAGAGCCACGGGCACAGATACGCAGTATTTT. This sequence encodes CASRATGTDTQYF.

This chain links TRBV6-1 with TRBJ2-7; 8 bases fit TRBD2. Trimming took 7 bases from V and 2 from J; bases not matched to a gene: 10. Germline V lookup: CDR1 MNHNS, CDR2 SASEGT. The CDR3 contains 15 residues. The CDR3 DNA follows: TGTGCCAGCATAAAAGTAGCGGGGATAACCTACGAGCAGTACTTC. Its protein is CASIKVAGITYEQYF.

The chain couples TRBV27 to TRBJ2-3; 8 bases agree with TRBD1. Germline V gives CDR1 MNHEY, CDR2 SMNVEV (reference sequence). The CDR3 is 17 residues long. Unmatched junction bases numbered 11, after V lost 4 bases and J lost 2 bases. The CDR3 here is CASSSLRDRRSTDTQYF. The CDR3 DNA sequence: TGTGCCAGCAGTTCCCTTCGGGACAGGCGGTCCACAGATACGCAGTATTTT.

The V gene is TRBV28, the J gene TRBJ1-5; the D gene is possibly TRBD1 (5 bases). The V end lost 2 bases, the J end lost 6 bases, and 14 bases lay between the germline ends. The CDR3 is 15 residues long. CDR1 and CDR2 (germline): MDHEN, SYDVKM. CDR3 region: CASSLGGAGGQPQHF. CDR3 coding DNA: TGTGCCAGCAGTTTAGGAGGGGCGGGAGGTCAGCCCCAGCATTTT.

This clone was counted a few times. The chain carries TRBV2 and TRBJ2-5, with TRBD2 as a possible D gene (5 bases). CDR3 length equals 14 residues. Germline V lookup: CDR1 SNHLY, CDR2 FYNNEI. The V and J ends lost 7 bases and 5 bases respectively, with 17 bases between them. CDR3 residues: CASNSRAGLETQYF. The CDR3 DNA follows: TGTGCCAGCAACTCTAGGGCGGGTTTGGAGACCCAGTACTTC.

This chain connects TRBV29-1 to TRBJ2-7; D perhaps matches TRBD1 (5 bases). CDR1 and CDR2 (germline): SQVTM, ANQGSEA. This CDR3 has 14 residues. Trimming left V 0 bases short and J 1 base short, with 10 bases between. The CDR3 protein is CSVEERGQSYEQYF. CDR3 nucleotides: TGCAGCGTTGAAGAAAGGGGCCAGTCCTACGAGCAGTACTTC.

The chain uses TRBV7-2 and TRBJ1-3, with 7 bases fitting TRBD1. Losses at the gene ends were 5 bases for V and 1 base for J; bases not matched to a gene: 2. CDR1 and CDR2 from the germline V gene are SGHTA and FQGNSA. The CDR3 has 14 residues. DNA for the CDR3: TGTGCCAGCAGCGGACAGGCGTCTGGAAACACCATATATTTT. This codes for CASSGQASGNTIYF.

The CDR3 region is CASSFGAGGSYEQYF. CDR3 nucleotides: TGCGCCAGCAGCTTCGGTGCGGGAGGCTCCTACGAGCAGTACTTC. The chain couples TRBV5-1 to TRBJ2-7; 8 bases map to TRBD2. The J segment lost 0 bases and the V segment lost 2 bases, leaving 4 bases of the junction unmatched. The germline V gene encodes CDR1 SGHRS and CDR2 YFSETQ. The CDR3 loop spans 15 amino acids.

J is TRBJ2-7 and V is TRBV4-2, with D possibly TRBD2 on 6 matching bases. CDR3 size: 14 residues. Germline-derived CDR1 and CDR2 are LGHNA and YNFKEQ. V lost 3 bases and J lost 6, with 15 bases in between. In nucleotides, the CDR3 is TGTGCCAGCAGCCACCCCGAGCGGGTCTCCGAGCAGTACTTC. Its translation is CASSHPERVSEQYF.

This clone was seen a single time. The chain joins TRBV5-6 to TRBJ2-5; 7 bases agree with TRBD2. This CDR3 has 16 amino acids. In germline, CDR1 is SGHDT, CDR2 YYEEEE. Unmatched junction bases numbered 5, after V lost 0 bases and J lost 0 bases. The CDR3 spells CASSLAWGGHQETQYF. The DNA for the CDR3 is TGTGCCAGCAGCTTGGCCTGGGGGGGTCACCAAGAGACCCAGTACTTC.

The V gene is TRBV19, the J gene TRBJ2-7, with TRBD1 matching over 9 bases. The V gene's germline CDR1 is LNHDA and CDR2 SQIVND (reference sequence). J lost 6 bases, V lost 6 bases, and 18 bases had no gene match. The CDR3 covers 17 residues. CDR3 amino acids: CASRSPGTGSAKSEQYF. CDR3 coding DNA: TGTGCCAGTAGGAGTCCCGGGACAGGGTCCGCGAAGTCCGAGCAGTACTTC.

The rearrangement uses TRBV11-2 and TRBJ2-3; D is possibly TRBD1 (6 bases). Between the trimmed V and J ends, which lost 6 bases and 4 bases, there was a span of 14 bases. CDR1 SGHAT and CDR2 FQNNGV come from the germline V gene. The CDR3 length is 14 residues. The CDR3 spells CASSLNPGADTQYF. In DNA, the CDR3 is TGTGCCAGCAGTTTAAATCCAGGGGCAGATACGCAGTATTTT.

Only one count was recorded for this clone. V is TRBV7-6 and J is TRBJ2-3; 8 bases map to TRBD2. Germline V gene sequence: CDR1 SGHVS, CDR2 FNYEAQ. V dropped 4 bases and J dropped 4; count of bases not matched to a gene: 16. The CDR3 runs 18 residues. This chain's CDR3 is CASSSFGGDTRRADTQYF. The CDR3 DNA follows: TGTGCCAGCAGCTCTTTCGGGGGGGACACACGAAGGGCAGATACGCAGTATTTT.

The gene calls are TRBV10-3 and TRBJ2-7, with a tentative D call TRBD2 (5 bases). This CDR3 has 13 amino acids. The V end was cut by 4 bases, the J end by 2 bases, with 9 bases between. Germline CDR1 and CDR2: ENHRY and SYGVKD. CDR3 region: CAISAGLTYEQYF. CDR3 DNA sequence: TGTGCCATCAGTGCGGGGTTGACCTACGAGCAGTACTTC.